The 23 T cell receptor beta chains in this list originate from one sample, sequenced in a study of OX40 agonist ivuxolimab in advanced cancers. Clones were sequenced by immunoSEQ multiplex PCR, and TCRdb holds only the in-frame ones, with some missing. The sample lists about 20,000 clones, roughly 80% seen once, with under 25% in the top ten. The input for sequencing was CD4+ or CD8+ T cells sorted from blood, taken in a trial of the OX40 agonist ivuxolimab. The receptors stem from an adult with an advanced solid tumor such as melanoma, head and neck, liver or kidney cancer.

The V gene is TRBV14, the J gene TRBJ2-7; D is undetermined. Trimming removed 0 bases from V and 3 bases from J, with 12 bases in between. The CDR3 sequence is 15 residues long. Germline-derived CDR1 and CDR2 are SGHDN and FVKESK. The CDR3 sequence: CASSQDHGTGYEQYF. The CDR3 bases are TGTGCCAGCAGCCAAGATCACGGCACTGGCTACGAGCAGTACTTC.

This sequence joins TRBV11-2 and TRBJ2-1, with D perhaps matching TRBD2 (6 bases). The CDR3 totals 15 residues. Looked up from germline, CDR1 is SGHAT and CDR2 is FQNNGV. Trimming stripped 8 bases from V and 10 bases from J, with 24 bases between. The CDR3 DNA reads as TGTGCCAGCGGCAACTACGGAGCGGGTTTTCGGGAGCAGTTCTTC. Amino acids: CASGNYGAGFREQFF.

The rearrangement uses TRBV6-1 and TRBJ1-5; D not resolved. The germline V and J ends were trimmed by 7 bases and 0 bases, with 13 bases remaining between them. The length of the CDR3 is 15 residues. Germline loops: CDR1 MNHNS, CDR2 SASEGT. The CDR3 region has the DNA TGTGCCAGCATCCCGAATCTTTATAGCAATCAGCCCCAGCATTTT. It codes for CASIPNLYSNQPQHF.

The chain employs TRBV7-9 and TRBJ2-1; 7 bases are a match to TRBD2. The length of the CDR3 is 16 residues. Germline V gene lookup returns CDR1 SEHNR and CDR2 FQNEAQ (reference sequence). After removal of 0 bases from V and 4 bases from J, the junction contained 6 bases not matched to a gene. As DNA, the CDR3 is TGTGCCAGCAGCTTAGCGGGAGCGGGGACTTACAATGAGCAGTTCTTC. Amino acids: CASSLAGAGTYNEQFF.

V and J are TRBV10-1 and TRBJ2-7; 10 bases line up with TRBD1. Trimming at V came to 0 bases and at J to 2 bases, leaving 7 bases not matched to a gene. The CDR3 is 17 amino acids. Germline CDR1 is WNHNN and CDR2 is SYGVQD (reference sequence). The CDR3 here is CASSESEGTGDTYEQYF. The CDR3 DNA reads as TGCGCCAGCAGTGAGTCGGAAGGGACAGGGGATACCTACGAGCAGTACTTC.

This clone is medium-sized (0.01 to 0.1%) within its sample. V usage is TRBV7-3 and J usage is TRBJ1-6, with unresolved D. The germline V and J ends were trimmed by 0 bases and 9 bases, with 18 bases remaining between them. CDR1 is SGHTA, CDR2 FQGTGA, per germline. The CDR3 has 17 residues. The CDR3 DNA is TGTGCCAGCAGCTTAACGGGTGGGTCCTCAAGTGGTTCACCCCTCCACTTT. Translation: CASSLTGGSSSGSPLHF.

This clone was seen more than once but under ten times. V is TRBV4-3 and J is TRBJ2-3, with 8 nucleotides matching TRBD1. CDR3 length: 18 residues. Germline V gene sequence: CDR1 LGHNA, CDR2 YSLEER. The trim removed 0 bases at V and 0 bases at J, leaving 8 bases unmatched. CDR3 nucleotide sequence: TGCGCCAGCAGCCAAGATCCCGGGACAGGTGGGAGCACAGATACGCAGTATTTT. Translated, it gives CASSQDPGTGGSTDTQYF.

The chain recombines TRBV27 with TRBJ2-1, with TRBD2 matching 10 bases. This CDR3 contains 17 residues. Per the germline V gene, CDR1 is MNHEY and CDR2 is SMNVEV (reference sequence). Trimming cost V 7 bases and J 8 bases; bases outside gene matches: 17. The CDR3 spells CASKFIIEREGSDEQFF. CDR3 in DNA: TGTGCCAGCAAGTTTATCATAGAGCGGGAGGGCAGCGATGAGCAGTTCTTC.

V and J are TRBV11-2 and TRBJ2-7, with TRBD2 matching 11 bases. Germline CDR1 reads SGHAT; CDR2 reads FQNNGV. V lost 6 bases to trimming and J lost 1 base; unmatched junction nucleotides: 5. The CDR3 length is 15 residues. For the CDR3, the DNA is TGTGCCAGCAGTTGGACTAGCGGGCCTTCCTACGAGCAGTACTTC. It specifies CASSWTSGPSYEQYF.

The rearrangement uses TRBV2 and TRBJ2-1, with 7 bases lining up with TRBD2. Germline trimming cut 7 bases from V and 13 bases from J; bases unmatched to any gene: 13. CDR3 length: 13 amino acids. In germline, CDR1 is SNHLY, CDR2 FYNNEI. The CDR3 DNA sequence: TGTGCCAGCAAATTCCTACTTGCGGGGGACCAGTTCTTC. It translates to CASKFLLAGDQFF.

This chain links TRBV7-8 with TRBJ2-7, with TRBD1 identical over 10 bases. The CDR3 has 15 amino acids. The germline V gene encodes CDR1 SGHVS and CDR2 FQNEAQ. J gave up 4 bases and V 4 bases, and 7 bases lay outside the gene matches. The CDR3 bases are TGTGCCAGCAGCTCCTACGACAGGGGGCTATACGAGCAGTACTTC. As protein: CASSSYDRGLYEQYF.

V usage is TRBV6-6 and J usage is TRBJ2-2, with D perhaps TRBD1 (6 bases). Germline CDR1 and CDR2: MNHNY and SVGAGI (reference sequence). The V and J ends lost 8 bases and 4 bases respectively, with 17 bases between them. The CDR3 is 15 amino acids. CDR3 sequence (DNA): TGTGCCAGCGATTCCCGACAGGATCCCACCGGGGAGCTGTTTTTT. It codes for CASDSRQDPTGELFF.

This sequence joins TRBV9 and TRBJ1-5; weak D call: TRBD1 (5 bases). The germline V and J ends were trimmed by 3 bases and 7 bases, with 11 bases remaining between them. The CDR3 covers 13 residues. Germline CDR1 and CDR2: SGDLS and YYNGEE. CDR3 in amino acids: CASSGREGQPQHF. The CDR3 coding sequence is TGTGCCAGCAGCGGCAGGGAGGGGCAGCCCCAGCATTTT.

This rearrangement joins TRBV5-1 to TRBJ2-5; D call uncertain. Germline V CDR1 and CDR2: SGHRS, YFSETQ. Trimming cost V 3 bases and J 2 bases, with 11 bases left between them. The CDR3 length is 14 residues. As DNA, the CDR3 is TGCGCCAGCAGCTCCGACATAACACAAGAGACCCAGTACTTC. This gives the protein CASSSDITQETQYF.

The chain employs TRBV19 and TRBJ1-3; TRBD1 might be the D (6 bases). Trimming shortened V by 5 bases and J by 3 bases, and 11 bases separated the two germline ends. The CDR3 has 14 residues. The V gene's germline CDR1 is LNHDA and CDR2 SQIVND (reference sequence). CDR3 nucleotide sequence: TGTGCCAGTAGTCCCCAGGGGAATGGAAACACCATATATTTT. Translating gives CASSPQGNGNTIYF.

In its sample, this clone was seen a few times. The V gene is TRBV5-1, the J gene TRBJ2-5; 7 positions agree with TRBD1. V lost 1 base, J lost 5 bases, and 11 bases stayed unmatched. The CDR3 runs to 16 residues. The germline V gene encodes CDR1 SGHRS and CDR2 YFSETQ. The CDR3 here is CASSLRRQGYEETQYF. In DNA form, the CDR3 reads TGCGCCAGCAGCTTGAGAAGACAGGGCTATGAGGAGACCCAGTACTTC.

This chain links TRBV2 with TRBJ2-3; D not certain. This CDR3 spans 15 amino acids. Trimming pared 0 bases from V and 2 bases from J, leaving 9 bases between. Germline V CDR1 and CDR2: SNHLY, FYNNEI. The CDR3 protein is CASSEAPFPTDTQYF. In nucleotides, the CDR3 is TGTGCCAGCAGTGAAGCTCCCTTCCCCACAGATACGCAGTATTTT.

The chain carries TRBV9 and TRBJ2-3, with 11 positions matching TRBD1. The germline V gene has CDR1 SGDLS and CDR2 YYNGEE. This CDR3 comprises 13 residues. With 5 bases clipped from V and 7 bases from J, the junction kept 3 bases outside the gene matches. CDR3 sequence reads: CASRDRGRNTQYF. Written as DNA, the CDR3 is TGTGCCAGCAGGGACAGGGGGCGGAATACGCAGTATTTT.

J is TRBJ1-4 and V is TRBV2; tentatively, D is TRBD1 (6 bases). This CDR3 spans 12 amino acids. Germline V lookup: CDR1 SNHLY, CDR2 FYNNEI. The V end lost 6 bases, the J end lost 7 bases, and 9 bases lay between the germline ends. CDR3 loop: CASRQGFEKLFF. CDR3 nucleotides: TGTGCCAGCAGACAGGGTTTTGAAAAACTGTTTTTT.

This clone was found a few times. The rearrangement joins TRBV13 to TRBJ2-2; possibly TRBD2 for D (6 bases). Trimming shortened V by 5 bases and J by 6 bases, and 10 bases separated the two germline ends. Germline-derived CDR1 and CDR2 are PRHDT and FYEKMQ (reference sequence). This CDR3 comprises 13 residues. The CDR3 protein is CASSPGGPGELFF. In DNA form, the CDR3 reads TGTGCCAGCAGCCCTGGAGGGCCCGGGGAGCTGTTTTTT.

J is TRBJ2-1 and V is TRBV13, with 8 bases aligning to TRBD2. Germline V CDR1 and CDR2: PRHDT, FYEKMQ (reference sequence). This CDR3 contains 14 residues. The trim removed 6 bases at V and 5 bases at J, leaving 6 bases unmatched. The CDR3 spells CASRNSGENNEQFF. CDR3 coding DNA: TGTGCCAGCAGAAATAGCGGGGAAAACAATGAGCAGTTCTTC.

The rearrangement joins TRBV2 to TRBJ2-7, with D possibly called TRBD1 or TRBD2 (5 bases each). This CDR3 is 12 amino acids long. V lost 10 bases to trimming and J lost 2 bases, with 12 bases between them. Germline loops: CDR1 SNHLY, CDR2 FYNNEI. The CDR3 loop is CAIRDGTYEQYF. CDR3 bases: TGTGCCATCCGGGACGGGACCTACGAGCAGTACTTC. Full variable domain (rest looked up from reference TRBV2 and TRBJ2-7): EPEVTQTPSHQVTQMGQEVILRCVPISNHLYFYWYRQILGQKVEFLVSFYNNEISEKSEIFDDQFSVERPDGSNFTLKIRSTKLEDSAMYFCAIRDGTYEQYFGPGTRLTVT.

This sequence joins TRBV7-6 and TRBJ2-7, with 9 positions matching TRBD1. From germline, CDR1 is SGHVS and CDR2 FNYEAQ. This CDR3 region has 14 residues. The trim removed 4 bases at V and 6 bases at J, leaving 7 bases unmatched. CDR3 sequence: CASSSRLTGGEQYF. CDR3 nucleotide sequence: TGTGCCAGCAGCTCCCGCCTGACAGGGGGCGAGCAGTACTTC.